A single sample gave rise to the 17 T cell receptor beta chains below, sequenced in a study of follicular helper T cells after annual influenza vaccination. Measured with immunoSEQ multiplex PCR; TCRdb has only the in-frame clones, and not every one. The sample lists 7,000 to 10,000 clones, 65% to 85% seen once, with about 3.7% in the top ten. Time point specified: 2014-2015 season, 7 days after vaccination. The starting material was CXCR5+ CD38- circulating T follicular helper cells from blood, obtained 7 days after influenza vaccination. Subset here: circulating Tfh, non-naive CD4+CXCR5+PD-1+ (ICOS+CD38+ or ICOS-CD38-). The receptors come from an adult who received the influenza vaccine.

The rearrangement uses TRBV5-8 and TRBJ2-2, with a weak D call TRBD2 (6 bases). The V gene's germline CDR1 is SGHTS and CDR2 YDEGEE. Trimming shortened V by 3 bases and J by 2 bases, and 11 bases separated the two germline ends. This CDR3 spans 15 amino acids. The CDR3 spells CASSWGVLNTGELFF. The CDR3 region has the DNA TGTGCCAGCAGCTGGGGGGTTCTAAACACCGGGGAGCTGTTTTTT. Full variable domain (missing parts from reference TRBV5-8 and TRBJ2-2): EAGVTQSPTHLIKTRGQQATLRCSPISGHTSVYWYQQALGLGLQFLLWYDEGEERNRGNFPPRFSGRQFPNYSSELNVNALELEDSALYLCASSWGVLNTGELFFGEGSRLTVL.

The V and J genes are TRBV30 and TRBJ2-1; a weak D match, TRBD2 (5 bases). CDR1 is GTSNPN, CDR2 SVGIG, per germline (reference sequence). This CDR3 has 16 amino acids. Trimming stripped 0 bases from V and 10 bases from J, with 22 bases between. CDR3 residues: CAWSVFRLAPDLEQFF. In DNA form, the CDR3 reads TGTGCCTGGAGTGTATTCCGCCTAGCACCCGACTTAGAGCAGTTCTTC.

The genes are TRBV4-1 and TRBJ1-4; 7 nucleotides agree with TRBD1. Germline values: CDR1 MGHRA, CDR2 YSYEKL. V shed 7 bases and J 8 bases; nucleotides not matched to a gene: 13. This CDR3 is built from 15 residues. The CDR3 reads CASTKEGTAEEKLFF. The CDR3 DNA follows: TGCGCCAGCACCAAAGAGGGGACAGCAGAAGAAAAACTGTTTTTT.

CDR3 coding DNA: TGTGCCATCAGTGAGTCGACAACAGCTAACTATGGCTACACCTTC. Translated, it gives CAISESTTANYGYTF. The V gene is TRBV10-3, the J gene TRBJ1-2; the D is unclear. The CDR3 spans 15 residues. Trimming removed 0 bases at V and 0 bases at J, with 8 bases between. Germline CDR1 is ENHRY and CDR2 is SYGVKD.

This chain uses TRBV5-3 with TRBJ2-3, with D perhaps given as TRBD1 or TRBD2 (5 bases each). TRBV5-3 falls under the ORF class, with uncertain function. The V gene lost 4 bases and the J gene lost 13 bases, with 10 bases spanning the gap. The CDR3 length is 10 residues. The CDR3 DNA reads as TGTGCCAGAAGCGCTGGGACGGAGTATTTT. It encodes CARSAGTEYF.

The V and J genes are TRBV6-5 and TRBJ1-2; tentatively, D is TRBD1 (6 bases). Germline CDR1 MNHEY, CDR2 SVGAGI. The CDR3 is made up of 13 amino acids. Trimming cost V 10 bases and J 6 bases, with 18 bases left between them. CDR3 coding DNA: TGTGCCACCCGCGGCAACAGGGCACATGGCTACACCTTC. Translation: CATRGNRAHGYTF.

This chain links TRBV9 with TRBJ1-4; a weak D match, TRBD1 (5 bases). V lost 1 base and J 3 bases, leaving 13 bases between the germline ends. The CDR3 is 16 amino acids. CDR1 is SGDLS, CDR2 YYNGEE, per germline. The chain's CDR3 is CASSVLGMGANEKLFF. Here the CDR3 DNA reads TGTGCCAGCAGCGTACTGGGAATGGGGGCTAATGAAAAACTGTTTTTT.

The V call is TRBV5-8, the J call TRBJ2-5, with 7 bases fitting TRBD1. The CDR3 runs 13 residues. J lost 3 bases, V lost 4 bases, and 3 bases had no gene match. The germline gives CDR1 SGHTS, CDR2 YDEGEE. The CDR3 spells CASSKQGKETQYF. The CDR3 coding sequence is TGTGCCAGCAGCAAACAGGGGAAAGAGACCCAGTACTTC.

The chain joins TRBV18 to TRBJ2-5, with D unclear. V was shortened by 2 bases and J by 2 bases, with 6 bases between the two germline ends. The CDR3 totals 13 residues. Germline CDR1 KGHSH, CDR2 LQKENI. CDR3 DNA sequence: TGTGCCAGCTCACCAGGAAATCAAGAGACCCAGTACTTC. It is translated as CASSPGNQETQYF.

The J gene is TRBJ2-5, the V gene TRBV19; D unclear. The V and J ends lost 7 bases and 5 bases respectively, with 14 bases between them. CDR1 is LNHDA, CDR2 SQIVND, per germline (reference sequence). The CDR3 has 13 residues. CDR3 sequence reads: CASTAAPTETQYF. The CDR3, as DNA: TGTGCCAGTACCGCGGCCCCGACGGAGACCCAGTACTTC. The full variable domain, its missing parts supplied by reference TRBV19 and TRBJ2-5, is DGGITQSPKYLFRKEGQNVTLSCEQNLNHDAMYWYRQDPGQGLRLIYYSQIVNDFQKGDIAEGYSVSREKKESFPLTVTSAQKNPTAFYLCASTAAPTETQYFGPGTRLLVL.

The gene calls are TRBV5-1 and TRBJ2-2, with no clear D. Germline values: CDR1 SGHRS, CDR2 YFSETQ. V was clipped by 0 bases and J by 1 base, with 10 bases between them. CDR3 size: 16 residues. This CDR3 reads CASSLAGLKNTGELFF. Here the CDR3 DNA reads TGCGCCAGCAGCTTGGCCGGTCTGAAGAACACCGGGGAGCTGTTTTTT.

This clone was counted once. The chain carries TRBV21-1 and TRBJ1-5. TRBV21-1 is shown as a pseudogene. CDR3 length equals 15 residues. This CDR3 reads CASSKVPGGDQPQHF. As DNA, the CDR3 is TGTGCCAGCAGCAAAGTTCCTGGGGGGGATCAGCCCCAGCATTTT.

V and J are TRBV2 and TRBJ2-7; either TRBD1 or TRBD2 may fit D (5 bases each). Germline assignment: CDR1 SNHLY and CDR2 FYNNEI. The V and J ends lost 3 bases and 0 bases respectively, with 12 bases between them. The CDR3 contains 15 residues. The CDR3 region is CASSDDGGISYEQYF. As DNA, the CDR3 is TGTGCCAGCAGTGACGATGGGGGTATCTCCTACGAGCAGTACTTC. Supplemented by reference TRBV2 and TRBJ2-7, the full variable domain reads EPEVTQTPSHQVTQMGQEVILRCVPISNHLYFYWYRQILGQKVEFLVSFYNNEISEKSEIFDDQFSVERPDGSNFTLKIRSTKLEDSAMYFCASSDDGGISYEQYFGPGTRLTVT.

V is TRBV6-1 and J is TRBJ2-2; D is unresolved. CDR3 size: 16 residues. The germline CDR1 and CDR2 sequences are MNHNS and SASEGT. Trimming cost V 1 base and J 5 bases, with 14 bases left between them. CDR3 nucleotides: TGTGCCAGCAGTGAAGATGCTTACACTTATACCGGGGAGCTGTTTTTT. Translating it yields CASSEDAYTYTGELFF.

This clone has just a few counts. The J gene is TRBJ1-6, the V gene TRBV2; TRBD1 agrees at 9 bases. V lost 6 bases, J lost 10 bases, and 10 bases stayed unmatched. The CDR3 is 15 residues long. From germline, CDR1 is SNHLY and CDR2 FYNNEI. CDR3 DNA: TGTGCCAGCAGCCCCAGGACAGGGGTTGGCTCACCCCTCCACTTT. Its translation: CASSPRTGVGSPLHF.

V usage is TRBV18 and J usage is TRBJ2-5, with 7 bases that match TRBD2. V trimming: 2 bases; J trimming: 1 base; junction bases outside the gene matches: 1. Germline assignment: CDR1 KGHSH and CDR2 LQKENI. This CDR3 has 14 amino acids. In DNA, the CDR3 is TGTGCCAGCTCACCATGGGGGGGCCAAGAGACCCAGTACTTC. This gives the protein CASSPWGGQETQYF.

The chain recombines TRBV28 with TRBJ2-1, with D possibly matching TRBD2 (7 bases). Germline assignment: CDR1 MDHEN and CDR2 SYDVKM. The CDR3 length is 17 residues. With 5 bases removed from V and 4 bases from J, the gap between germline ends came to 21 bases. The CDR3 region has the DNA TGTGCCAGCAGTCCGCCCCTGGGTGGGAGGGGGTACAATGAGCAGTTCTTC. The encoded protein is CASSPPLGGRGYNEQFF.